This T cell receptor (beta chain) was found in a study of OX40 agonist ivuxolimab in advanced cancers. With 1 base removed from V and 0 bases from J, the gap between germline ends came to 6 bases. The CDR3 runs 13 residues. Germline V gene sequence: CDR1 GTSNPN, CDR2 SVGIG (reference sequence). Assay: immunoSEQ multiplex PCR; the TCRdb copy retains only in-frame clones and omits some. The sample records about 20,000 clones, approximately 83% being singletons. The source is an adult with an advanced solid tumor such as melanoma, head and neck, liver or kidney cancer. The sequences come from CD4+ or CD8+ T cells sorted from blood, collected in a trial of the OX40 agonist ivuxolimab. The gene calls are TRBV30 and TRBJ1-1, with D possibly being TRBD1 (5 bases). The CDR3 loop reads CAWSGGMNTEAFF. The DNA for the CDR3 is TGTGCCTGGAGTGGGGGCATGAACACTGAAGCTTTCTTT.